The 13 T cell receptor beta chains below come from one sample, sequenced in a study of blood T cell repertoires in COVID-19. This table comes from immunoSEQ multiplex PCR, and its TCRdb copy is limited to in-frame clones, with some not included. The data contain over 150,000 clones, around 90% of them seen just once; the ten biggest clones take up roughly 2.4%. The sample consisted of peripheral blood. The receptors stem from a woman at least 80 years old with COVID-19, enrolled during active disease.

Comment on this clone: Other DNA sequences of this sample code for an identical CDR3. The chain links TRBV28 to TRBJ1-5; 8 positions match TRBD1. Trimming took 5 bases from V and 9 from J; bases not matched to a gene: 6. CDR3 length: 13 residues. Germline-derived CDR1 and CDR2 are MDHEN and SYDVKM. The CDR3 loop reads CASSPGQGGPQHF. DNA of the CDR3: TGTGCCAGCAGTCCAGGACAGGGAGGGCCCCAGCATTTT.

CDR3 sequence: CASQNPGRDQPQHF. Here the CDR3 DNA reads TGTGCCAGCCAAAACCCGGGAAGGGATCAGCCCCAGCATTTT. The chain links TRBV28 to TRBJ1-5, with D unclear. The germline V and J ends were trimmed by 8 bases and 5 bases, with 16 bases remaining between them. The germline gives CDR1 MDHEN, CDR2 SYDVKM. The CDR3 runs to 14 residues.

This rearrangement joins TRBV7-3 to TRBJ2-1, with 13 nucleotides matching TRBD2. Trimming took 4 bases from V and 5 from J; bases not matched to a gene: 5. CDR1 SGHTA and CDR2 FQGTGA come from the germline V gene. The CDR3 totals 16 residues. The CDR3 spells CASSSHGLAGDNEQFF. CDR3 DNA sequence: TGTGCCAGCAGCTCCCACGGACTAGCGGGGGACAATGAGCAGTTCTTC.

CDR3 loop: CASSFVLLSGANVLTF. In DNA, the CDR3 is TGTGCCAGCAGCTTCGTACTACTATCTGGGGCCAACGTCCTGACTTTC. The chain couples TRBV7-8 to TRBJ2-6; D call uncertain. Germline V lookup: CDR1 SGHVS, CDR2 FQNEAQ. Trimming left V 3 bases short and J 1 base short, with 10 bases between. The CDR3 has 16 residues.

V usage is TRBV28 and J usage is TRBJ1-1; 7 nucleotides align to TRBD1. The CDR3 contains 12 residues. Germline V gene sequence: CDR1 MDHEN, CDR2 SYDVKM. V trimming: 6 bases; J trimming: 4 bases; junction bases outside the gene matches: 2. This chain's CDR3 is CASREGATEAFF. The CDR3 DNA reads TGTGCCAGCAGGGAGGGGGCCACTGAAGCTTTCTTT.

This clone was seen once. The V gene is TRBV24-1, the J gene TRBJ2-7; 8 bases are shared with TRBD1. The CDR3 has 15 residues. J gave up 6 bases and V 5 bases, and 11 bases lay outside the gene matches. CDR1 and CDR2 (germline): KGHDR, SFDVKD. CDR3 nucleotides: TGTGCCACCAGTGCCCCCGACAGGGGTGGACGCGAGCAGTACTTC. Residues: CATSAPDRGGREQYF.

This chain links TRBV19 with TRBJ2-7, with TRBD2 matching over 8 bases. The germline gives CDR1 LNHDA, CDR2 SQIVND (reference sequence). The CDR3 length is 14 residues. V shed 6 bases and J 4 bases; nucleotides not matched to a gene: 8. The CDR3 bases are TGTGCCAGTAGGCTAAGCGGGAGTGCGTACGAGCAGTACTTC. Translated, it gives CASRLSGSAYEQYF.

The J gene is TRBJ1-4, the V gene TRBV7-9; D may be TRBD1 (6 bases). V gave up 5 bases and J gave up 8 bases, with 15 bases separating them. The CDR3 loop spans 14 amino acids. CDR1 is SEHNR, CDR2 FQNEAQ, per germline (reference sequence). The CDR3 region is CASSLRTDHEKLFF. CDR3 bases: TGTGCCAGCAGCCTCCGGACAGATCACGAAAAACTGTTTTTT.

The CDR3 here is CAIVRHMNTEAFF. The CDR3 DNA follows: TGTGCCATCGTGCGGCATATGAACACTGAAGCTTTCTTT. This chain joins TRBV10-3 and TRBJ1-1; D is unresolved. Germline-derived CDR1 and CDR2 are ENHRY and SYGVKD. With 8 bases removed from V and 0 bases from J, the gap between germline ends came to 10 bases. This CDR3 is built from 13 residues.

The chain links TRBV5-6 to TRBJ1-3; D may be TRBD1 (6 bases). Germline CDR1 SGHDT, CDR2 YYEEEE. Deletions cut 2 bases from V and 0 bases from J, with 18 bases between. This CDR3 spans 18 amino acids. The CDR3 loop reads CASSFRTASRGSGNTIYF. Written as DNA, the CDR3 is TGTGCCAGCAGCTTCCGGACAGCTTCAAGAGGCTCTGGAAACACCATATATTTT.

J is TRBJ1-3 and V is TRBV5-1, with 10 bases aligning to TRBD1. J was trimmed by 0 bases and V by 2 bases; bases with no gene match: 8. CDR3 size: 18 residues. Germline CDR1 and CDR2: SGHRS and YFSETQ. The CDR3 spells CASSLRQGALFSGNTIYF. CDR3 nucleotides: TGCGCCAGCAGCTTAAGACAGGGGGCCTTATTCTCTGGAAACACCATATATTTT.

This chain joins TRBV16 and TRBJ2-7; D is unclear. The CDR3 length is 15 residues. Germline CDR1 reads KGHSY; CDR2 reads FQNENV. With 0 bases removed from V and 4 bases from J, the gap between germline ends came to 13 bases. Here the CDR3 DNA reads TGTGCCAGCAGCCAATCCCCCACGGTTGGTTACGAGCAGTACTTC. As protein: CASSQSPTVGYEQYF.

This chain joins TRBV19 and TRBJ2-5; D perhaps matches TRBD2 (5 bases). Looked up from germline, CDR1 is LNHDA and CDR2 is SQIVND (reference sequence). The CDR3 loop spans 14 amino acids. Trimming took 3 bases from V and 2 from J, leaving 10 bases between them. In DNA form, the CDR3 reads TGTGCCAGTAGTATTACCGGGATTCAAGAGACCCAGTACTTC. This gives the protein CASSITGIQETQYF.